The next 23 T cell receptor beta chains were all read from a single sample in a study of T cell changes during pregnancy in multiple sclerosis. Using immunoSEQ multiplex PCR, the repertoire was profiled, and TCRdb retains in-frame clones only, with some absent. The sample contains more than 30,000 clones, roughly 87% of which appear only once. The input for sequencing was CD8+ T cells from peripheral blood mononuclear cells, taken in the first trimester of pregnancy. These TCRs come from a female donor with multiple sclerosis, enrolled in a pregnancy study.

Here the CDR3 DNA reads TGTGCCAGCAGCGTAGAAGGGCTAGCGGGGGCGGAGACCCAGTACTTC. Encoded protein: CASSVEGLAGAETQYF. V usage is TRBV9 and J usage is TRBJ2-5; TRBD2 matches 10 bases. The CDR3 runs 16 residues. The germline V gene has CDR1 SGDLS and CDR2 YYNGEE. V gave up 0 bases and J gave up 5 bases; unmatched junction bases: 7.

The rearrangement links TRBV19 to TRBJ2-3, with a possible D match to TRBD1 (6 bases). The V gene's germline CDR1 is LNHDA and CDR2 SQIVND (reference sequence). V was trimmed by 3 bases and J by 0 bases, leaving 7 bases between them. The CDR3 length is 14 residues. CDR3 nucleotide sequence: TGTGCCAGTAGTATCAGGGGAAGCACAGATACGCAGTATTTT. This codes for CASSIRGSTDTQYF. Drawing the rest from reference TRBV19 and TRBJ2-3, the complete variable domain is DGGITQSPKYLFRKEGQNVTLSCEQNLNHDAMYWYRQDPGQGLRLIYYSQIVNDFQKGDIAEGYSVSREKKESFPLTVTSAQKNPTAFYLCASSIRGSTDTQYFGPGTRLTVL.

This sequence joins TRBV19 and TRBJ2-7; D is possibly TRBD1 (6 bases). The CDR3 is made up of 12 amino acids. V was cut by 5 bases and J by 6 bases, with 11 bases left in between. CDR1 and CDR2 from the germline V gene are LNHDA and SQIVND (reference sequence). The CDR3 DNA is TGTGCCAGTAGTGCGGACAGACTCGAGCAGTACTTC. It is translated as CASSADRLEQYF. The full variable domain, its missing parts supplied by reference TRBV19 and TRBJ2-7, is DGGITQSPKYLFRKEGQNVTLSCEQNLNHDAMYWYRQDPGQGLRLIYYSQIVNDFQKGDIAEGYSVSREKKESFPLTVTSAQKNPTAFYLCASSADRLEQYFGPGTRLTVT.

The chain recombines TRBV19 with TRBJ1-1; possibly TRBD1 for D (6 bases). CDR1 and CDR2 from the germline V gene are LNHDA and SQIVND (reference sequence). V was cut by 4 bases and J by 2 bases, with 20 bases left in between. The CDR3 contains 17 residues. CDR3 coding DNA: TGTGCCAGTAGTACCCTTACGGGGGGCAGGACCAACACTGAAGCTTTCTTT. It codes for CASSTLTGGRTNTEAFF.

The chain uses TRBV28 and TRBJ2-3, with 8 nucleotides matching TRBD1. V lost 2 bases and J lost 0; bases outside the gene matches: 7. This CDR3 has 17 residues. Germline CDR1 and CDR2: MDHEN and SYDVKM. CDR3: CASSLPGQVSSTDTQYF. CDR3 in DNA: TGTGCCAGCAGTTTACCGGGACAGGTGTCTAGCACAGATACGCAGTATTTT.

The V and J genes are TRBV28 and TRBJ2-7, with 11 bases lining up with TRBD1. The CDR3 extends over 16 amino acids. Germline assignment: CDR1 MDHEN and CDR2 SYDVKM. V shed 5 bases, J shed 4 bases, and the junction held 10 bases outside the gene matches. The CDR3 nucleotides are TGTGCCAGCAGTCGTACCGGGACAGGGGGATCGTACGAGCAGTACTTC. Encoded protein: CASSRTGTGGSYEQYF. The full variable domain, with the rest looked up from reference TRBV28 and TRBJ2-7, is DVKVTQSSRYLVKRTGEKVFLECVQDMDHENMFWYRQDPGLGLRLIYFSYDVKMKEKGDIPEGYSVSREKKERFSLILESASTNQTSMYLCASSRTGTGGSYEQYFGPGTRLTVT.

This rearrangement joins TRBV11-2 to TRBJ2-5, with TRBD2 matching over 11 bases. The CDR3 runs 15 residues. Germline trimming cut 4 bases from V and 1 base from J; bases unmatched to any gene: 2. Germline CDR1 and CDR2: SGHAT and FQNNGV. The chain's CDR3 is CASSSGLAVQETQYF. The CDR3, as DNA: TGTGCCAGCAGCTCGGGACTAGCGGTCCAAGAGACCCAGTACTTC. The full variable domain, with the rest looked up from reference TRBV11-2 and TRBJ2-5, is EAGVAQSPRYKIIEKRQSVAFWCNPISGHATLYWYQQILGQGPKLLIQFQNNGVVDDSQLPKDRFSAERLKGVDSTLKIQPAKLEDSAVYLCASSSGLAVQETQYFGPGTRLLVL.

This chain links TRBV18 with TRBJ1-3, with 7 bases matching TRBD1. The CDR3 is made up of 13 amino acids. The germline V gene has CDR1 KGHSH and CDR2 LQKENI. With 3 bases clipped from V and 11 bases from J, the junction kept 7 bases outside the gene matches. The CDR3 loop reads CASSPPRDSAIYF. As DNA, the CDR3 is TGTGCCAGCTCACCCCCAAGGGACAGCGCCATATATTTT.

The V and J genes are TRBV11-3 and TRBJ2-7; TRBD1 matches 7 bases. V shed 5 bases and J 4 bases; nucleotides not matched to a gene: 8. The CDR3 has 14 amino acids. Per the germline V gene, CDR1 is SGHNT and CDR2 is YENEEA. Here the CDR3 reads CASSPRDRPYEQYF. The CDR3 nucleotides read TGTGCCAGCAGCCCTAGGGACAGACCATACGAGCAGTACTTC.

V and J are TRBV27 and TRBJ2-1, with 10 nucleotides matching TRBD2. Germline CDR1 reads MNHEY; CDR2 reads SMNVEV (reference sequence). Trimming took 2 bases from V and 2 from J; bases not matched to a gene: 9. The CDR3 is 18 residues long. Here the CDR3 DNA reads TGTGCCAGCAGTTTACTTCACCCCCTAGCGGGAGCCTACAATGAGCAGTTCTTC. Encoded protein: CASSLLHPLAGAYNEQFF.

In DNA form, the CDR3 reads TGTGCCAGCAGTTTAATGGGACAGGGAGAAAAACTGTTTTTT. Its translation is CASSLMGQGEKLFF. V gene TRBV28 combines with J gene TRBJ1-4, with 9 bases lining up with TRBD1. CDR3 length equals 14 residues. Trimming cost V 2 bases and J 8 bases; bases outside gene matches: 3. The germline V gene encodes CDR1 MDHEN and CDR2 SYDVKM.

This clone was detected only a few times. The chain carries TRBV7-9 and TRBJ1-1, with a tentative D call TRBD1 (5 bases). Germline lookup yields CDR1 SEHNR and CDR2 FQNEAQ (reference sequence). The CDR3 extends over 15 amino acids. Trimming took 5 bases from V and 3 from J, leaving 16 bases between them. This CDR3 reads CASSQLGGEDTEAFF. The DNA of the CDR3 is TGTGCCAGCAGCCAACTGGGGGGGGAGGACACTGAAGCTTTCTTT.

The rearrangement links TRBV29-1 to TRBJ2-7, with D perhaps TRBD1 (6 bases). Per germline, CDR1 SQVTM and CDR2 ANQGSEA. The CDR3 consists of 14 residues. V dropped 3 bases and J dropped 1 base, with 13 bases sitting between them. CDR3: CSVELSGASYEQYF. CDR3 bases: TGCAGCGTTGAGTTGTCAGGGGCATCCTACGAGCAGTACTTC.

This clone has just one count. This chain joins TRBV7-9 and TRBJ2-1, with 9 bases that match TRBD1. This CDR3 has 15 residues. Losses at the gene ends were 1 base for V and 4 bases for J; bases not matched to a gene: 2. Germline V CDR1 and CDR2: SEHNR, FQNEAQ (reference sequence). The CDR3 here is CASSLGDREYNEQFF. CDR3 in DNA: TGTGCCAGCAGCTTAGGGGACAGGGAATACAATGAGCAGTTCTTC. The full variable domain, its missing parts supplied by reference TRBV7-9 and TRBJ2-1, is DTGVSQNPRHKITKRGQNVTFRCDPISEHNRLYWYRQTLGQGPEFLTYFQNEAQLEKSRLLSDRFSAERPKGSFSTLEIQRTEQGDSAMYLCASSLGDREYNEQFFGPGTRLTVL.

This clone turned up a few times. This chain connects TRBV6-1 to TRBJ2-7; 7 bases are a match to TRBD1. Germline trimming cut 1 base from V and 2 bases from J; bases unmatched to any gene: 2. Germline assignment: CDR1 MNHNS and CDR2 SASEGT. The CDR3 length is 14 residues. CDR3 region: CASSEGQGAYEQYF. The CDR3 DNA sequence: TGTGCCAGCAGTGAAGGGCAGGGGGCCTACGAGCAGTACTTC.

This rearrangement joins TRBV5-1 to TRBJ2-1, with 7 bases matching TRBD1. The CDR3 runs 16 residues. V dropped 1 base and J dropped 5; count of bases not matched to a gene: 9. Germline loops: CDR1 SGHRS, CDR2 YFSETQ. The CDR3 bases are TGCGCCAGCAGCTTGTTTCCCCGGGACAGCAACAATGAGCAGTTCTTC. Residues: CASSLFPRDSNNEQFF.

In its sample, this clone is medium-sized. The CDR3 protein is CASSEGSGSYNEQFF. The CDR3 region has the DNA TGTGCCAGCAGCGAAGGCAGCGGCAGCTACAATGAGCAGTTCTTC. V and J are TRBV9 and TRBJ2-1, with D maybe TRBD2 (5 bases). Per the germline V gene, CDR1 is SGDLS and CDR2 is YYNGEE. CDR3 size: 15 residues. Trimming cost V 3 bases and J 3 bases, with 13 bases left between them. Drawing the rest from reference TRBV9 and TRBJ2-1, the complete variable domain is DSGVTQTPKHLITATGQRVTLRCSPRSGDLSVYWYQQSLDQGLQFLIQYYNGEERAKGNILERFSAQQFPDLHSELNLSSLELGDSALYFCASSEGSGSYNEQFFGPGTRLTVL.

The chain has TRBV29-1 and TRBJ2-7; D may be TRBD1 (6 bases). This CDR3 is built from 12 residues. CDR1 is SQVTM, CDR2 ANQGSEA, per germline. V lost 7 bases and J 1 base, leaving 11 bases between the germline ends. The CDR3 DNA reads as TGCAGCGGAGTGGACAGTTCCTACGAGCAGTACTTC. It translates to CSGVDSSYEQYF.

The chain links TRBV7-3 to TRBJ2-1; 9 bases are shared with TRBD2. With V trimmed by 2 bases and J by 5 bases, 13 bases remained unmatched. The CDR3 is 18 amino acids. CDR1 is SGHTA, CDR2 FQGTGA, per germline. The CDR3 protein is CASSLEGYEASGDNEQFF. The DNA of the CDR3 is TGTGCCAGCAGCTTAGAGGGTTACGAGGCTAGCGGGGACAATGAGCAGTTCTTC.

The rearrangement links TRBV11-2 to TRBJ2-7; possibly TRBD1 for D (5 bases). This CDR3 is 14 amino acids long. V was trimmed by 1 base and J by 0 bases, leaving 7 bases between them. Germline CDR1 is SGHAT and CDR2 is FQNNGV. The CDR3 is CASSLVGASYEQYF. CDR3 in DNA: TGTGCCAGCAGCTTAGTAGGGGCCTCCTACGAGCAGTACTTC.

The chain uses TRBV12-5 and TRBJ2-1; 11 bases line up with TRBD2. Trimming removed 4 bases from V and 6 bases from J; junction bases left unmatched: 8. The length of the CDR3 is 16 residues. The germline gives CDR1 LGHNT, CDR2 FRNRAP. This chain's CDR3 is CASGSIAGGPSNEQFF. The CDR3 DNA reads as TGTGCTAGTGGTTCCATAGCGGGAGGGCCAAGCAATGAGCAGTTCTTC. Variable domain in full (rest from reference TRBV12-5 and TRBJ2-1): DARVTQTPRHKVTEMGQEVTMRCQPILGHNTVFWYRQTMMQGLELLAYFRNRAPLDDSGMPKDRFSAEMPDATLATLKIQPSEPRDSAVYFCASGSIAGGPSNEQFFGPGTRLTVL.

Written as DNA, the CDR3 is TGTGCCAGCAGCTTATCGGCTCCGGGACAAGAGACCCAGTACTTC. It encodes CASSLSAPGQETQYF. The genes are TRBV11-2 and TRBJ2-5; TRBD2 is a possible D gene (5 bases). V lost 2 bases to trimming and J lost 2 bases, with 12 bases between them. This CDR3 region has 15 residues. CDR1 is SGHAT and CDR2 is FQNNGV in the germline V gene.

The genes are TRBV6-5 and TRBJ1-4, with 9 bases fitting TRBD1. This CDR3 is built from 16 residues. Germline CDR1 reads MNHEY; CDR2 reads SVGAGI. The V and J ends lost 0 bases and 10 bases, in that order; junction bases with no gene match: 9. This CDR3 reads CASSYSGGGQGGKLFF. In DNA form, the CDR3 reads TGTGCCAGCAGTTACTCGGGGGGGGGACAGGGAGGAAAACTGTTTTTT.